This TCR beta chain comes out of a study of T-cell reconstitution after alpha-beta-depleted transplantation in children. The sample holds a few counts of this clonotype. The V gene lost 0 bases and the J gene lost 3 bases, with 5 bases spanning the gap. From germline, CDR1 is SGHAT and CDR2 FQNNGV. This CDR3 contains 13 residues. Library preparation (for TCRbeta) was performed with unique molecular identifiers. In TCRdb, the PCR reads were re-called with MiXCR into one record per CDR3 protein. Of about 640,000 distinct CDR3 sequences listed, roughly 15% are singletons. This chain links TRBV11-2 with TRBJ1-1; D gene ambiguous. The origin of this receptor is a human donor who donated a stem cell graft to a child with acute myeloid leukemia. The sample consisted of PBMCs from the stem cell graft donor, taken from the stem cell graft. The CDR3 DNA reads TGTGCCAGCAGCTTAGAAACCTACACTGAAGCTTTCTTT. Translated, it gives CASSLETYTEAFF.